This is a list of T cell receptor beta chains from one sample in a study of T cell repertoires in cytomegalovirus infection. A single record per CDR3 protein comes from TCRdb applying MiXCR to the reads. Here the sample spans 70,000 to 95,000 distinct CDR3 sequences, 25% to 30% being singletons. Their antigen targets remain unknown. Source: CD8+ T cells from cultured PBMCs, taken from culture after CMV antigen stimulation. The receptors come from a human donor in good health (CMV status not recorded). Some clones in this sample may be carry-over from other donors' samples. The CDR3 runs from the conserved cysteine through the conserved F or W.

>TRBV4-1|TRBJ2-7
CASSQDQGQAYEQYF
>TRBV6-5|TRBJ2-5
CASSSRTARGQETQYF
>TRBV4-1|TRBJ2-1
CASSQEWLAGSYNEQFF
>TRBV27|TRBJ2-7
CASSFSGYEQYF
>TRBV7-6|TRBJ2-7
CASSLDSDEQYF
>TRBV5-5|TRBJ2-4
CASSLVENIQYF
>TRBV6-1|TRBJ2-1
CASSPGGSSYNEQFF
>TRBV19|TRBJ2-7
CASKARAGSGGNYEQYF
>TRBV7-9|TRBJ2-7
CASSLDGITYEQYF
>TRBV19|TRBJ2-1
CASSRRGAYNEQFF
>TRBV4-1|TRBJ1-6
CASSQERGLYNSPLHF
>TRBV7-2|TRBJ1-1
CASSLGWGSTEAFF
>TRBV4-2|TRBJ2-1
CASSQDYRGPSSYNEQFF
>TRBV19|TRBJ2-1
CASSIDHGYNEQFF
>TRBV7-6|TRBJ1-1
CASSDYTTGNTEAFF